Below, 24 T cell receptor beta chains from the same sample are listed, as sequenced in a study of cytomegalovirus exposure and HLA in healthy donors. In the PCR, 60 Vbeta and 13 Jbeta primers were used. The table came from immunoSEQ multiplex PCR; TCRdb's copy has only in-frame clones and leaves some out. This sample carries about 160,000 clones, roughly 80% of them seen once, and the ten largest clones take 4.3%. The material sequenced was PBMCs. These receptors originate from a middle-aged man in good health and CMV-seronegative.

This sequence joins TRBV29-1 and TRBJ2-7; tentatively, D is TRBD2 (6 bases). Germline-derived CDR1 and CDR2 are SQVTM and ANQGSEA. The CDR3 spans 13 residues. V was pared by 3 bases and J by 6 bases, with 15 bases between. Written as DNA, the CDR3 is TGCAGCGTTGATCAAGGGGCAGCGGGCGAGCAGTACTTC. It codes for CSVDQGAAGEQYF.

Only a few counts were recorded for this clone. This chain links TRBV5-4 with TRBJ1-1, with D unclear. Per germline, CDR1 SGHNT and CDR2 YYREEE (reference sequence). This CDR3 contains 14 residues. V shed 2 bases and J shed 6 bases, with 14 bases lying between them. This CDR3 reads CASSFGGGGAEAFF. The CDR3 region has the DNA TGTGCCAGCAGCTTTGGCGGCGGAGGCGCTGAAGCTTTCTTT.

The table lists this clone with a few counts. This chain joins TRBV7-6 and TRBJ2-7; D is perhaps TRBD2 (6 bases). The germline V gene encodes CDR1 SGHVS and CDR2 FNYEAQ. V dropped 1 base and J dropped 0 bases, with 13 bases sitting between them. The CDR3 spans 16 residues. CDR3 nucleotide sequence: TGTGCCAGCAGCTTAGGTGGGCGGGGAAGCTCCTACGAGCAGTACTTC. Its translation: CASSLGGRGSSYEQYF. Full variable domain (missing parts from reference TRBV7-6 and TRBJ2-7): GAGVSQSPRYKVTKRGQDVALRCDPISGHVSLYWYRQALGQGPEFLTYFNYEAQQDKSGLPNDRFSAERPEGSISTLTIQRTEQRDSAMYRCASSLGGRGSSYEQYFGPGTRLTVT.

V and J are TRBV19 and TRBJ2-3, with 8 bases aligning to TRBD2. The CDR3 is 14 amino acids. Per the germline V gene, CDR1 is LNHDA and CDR2 is SQIVND (reference sequence). After removal of 10 bases from V and 2 bases from J, the junction contained 8 bases not matched to a gene. The CDR3 is CATAGGLITDTQYF. The CDR3 nucleotides read TGTGCCACGGCGGGGGGCCTCATCACAGATACGCAGTATTTT.

This clone has just a few counts. The gene calls are TRBV27 and TRBJ1-1; maybe TRBD1 (6 bases). Per germline, CDR1 MNHEY and CDR2 SMNVEV (reference sequence). Trimming pared 5 bases from V and 3 bases from J, leaving 16 bases between. The CDR3 extends over 15 amino acids. CDR3 bases: TGTGCCAGCAGTACGACTTTCTACAGGGACACTGAAGCTTTCTTT. Protein sequence: CASSTTFYRDTEAFF.

This clone was found once. This rearrangement joins TRBV7-9 to TRBJ1-2; a weak D match, TRBD1 (6 bases). The CDR3 covers 14 residues. Trimming left V 6 bases short and J 6 bases short, with 17 bases between. Germline CDR1 is SEHNR and CDR2 is FQNEAQ (reference sequence). The CDR3 nucleotides are TGTGCCAGCAGTCGGAGCGGGGGGGCCGATGGCTACACCTTC. It is translated as CASSRSGGADGYTF.

This clone appeared a few times. This sequence joins TRBV19 and TRBJ1-4, with TRBD1 identical over 9 bases. The CDR3 has 13 residues. Germline CDR1 and CDR2: LNHDA and SQIVND (reference sequence). V trimming: 6 bases; J trimming: 8 bases; junction bases outside the gene matches: 4. The CDR3 region has the DNA TGTGCCAGTAGGGACAGGGGCGGCGAAAAACTGTTTTTT. Translation: CASRDRGGEKLFF.

Of note for this clone: The junction and the germline gene differ at one end; a read error may be behind it. This chain uses TRBV7-9 with TRBJ2-3; D gene uncertain. Germline V gene data show CDR1 as SEHNR and CDR2 as FQNEAQ (reference sequence). The CDR3 consists of 12 residues. The CDR3 DNA is TGTTCCAGCAGCTTTGGCCCTTCTTCGCAGTATTTT. It encodes CSSSFGPSSQYF. Full variable domain (missing parts from reference TRBV7-9 and TRBJ2-3): DTGVSQNPRHKITKRGQNVTFRCDPISEHNRLYWYRQTLGQGPEFLTYFQNEAQLEKSRLLSDRFSAERPKGSFSTLEIQRTEQGDSAMYLCSSSFGPSSQYFGPGTRLTVL.

The chain recombines TRBV27 with TRBJ1-1; D gene unclear. The CDR3 has 12 amino acids. Germline assignment: CDR1 MNHEY and CDR2 SMNVEV (reference sequence). The V end was cut by 10 bases, the J end by 3 bases, with 12 bases between. The CDR3 protein is CATRRGDTEAFF. The CDR3 DNA is TGTGCCACTCGGCGGGGTGACACTGAAGCTTTCTTT.

The V call is TRBV19, the J call TRBJ2-2; 9 positions match TRBD1. V was clipped by 1 base and J by 0 bases; unmatched bases: 0. The CDR3 runs 16 residues. Looked up from germline, CDR1 is LNHDA and CDR2 is SQIVND (reference sequence). The DNA of the CDR3 is TGTGCCAGTAGTATAGGGACAGGGGCGAACACCGGGGAGCTGTTTTTT. It specifies CASSIGTGANTGELFF.

A single count supports this clone. The chain joins TRBV19 to TRBJ2-7, with 9 bases aligning to TRBD1. Looked up from germline, CDR1 is LNHDA and CDR2 is SQIVND (reference sequence). Trimming removed 3 bases from V and 3 bases from J; junction bases left unmatched: 12. The CDR3 is 17 residues long. CDR3 DNA sequence: TGTGCCAGTAGTATTCGGGGCCCGGGACAGGGTTTCTACGAGCAGTACTTC. It translates to CASSIRGPGQGFYEQYF. The whole variable domain, remainder taken from reference TRBV19 and TRBJ2-7, is DGGITQSPKYLFRKEGQNVTLSCEQNLNHDAMYWYRQDPGQGLRLIYYSQIVNDFQKGDIAEGYSVSREKKESFPLTVTSAQKNPTAFYLCASSIRGPGQGFYEQYFGPGTRLTVT.

This chain connects TRBV28 to TRBJ1-2; 9 bases align to TRBD1. The germline V gene has CDR1 MDHEN and CDR2 SYDVKM. V shed 5 bases, J shed 4 bases, and the junction held 5 bases outside the gene matches. This CDR3 is 14 amino acids long. The chain's CDR3 is CASSAGTGLYGYTF. The CDR3 bases are TGTGCCAGCAGTGCCGGGACAGGGCTCTATGGCTACACCTTC.

The chain couples TRBV19 to TRBJ2-1; 10 bases line up with TRBD2. This CDR3 has 15 residues. The junction had 5 bases not matched to a gene; V was cut back by 3 bases and J by 6 bases. Looked up from germline, CDR1 is LNHDA and CDR2 is SQIVND (reference sequence). The CDR3 protein is CASSISGGPGNEQFF. DNA for the CDR3: TGTGCCAGTAGTATTAGCGGGGGGCCAGGCAATGAGCAGTTCTTC.

This chain uses TRBV28 with TRBJ2-5, with D maybe TRBD2 (6 bases). V lost 6 bases and J 5 bases, leaving 10 bases between the germline ends. The CDR3 is 12 residues long. Germline V gene data show CDR1 as MDHEN and CDR2 as SYDVKM. This chain's CDR3 is CASSGGWETQYF. The CDR3, as DNA: TGTGCCAGCAGCGGGGGTTGGGAGACCCAGTACTTC.

The chain uses TRBV11-2 and TRBJ2-7; D remains unclear. CDR1 is SGHAT, CDR2 FQNNGV, per germline. V lost 1 base and J 6 bases, leaving 7 bases between the germline ends. The CDR3 has 12 residues. The CDR3 coding sequence is TGTGCCAGCAGCTTAGGTCCGGGCGAGCAGTACTTC. Translating it yields CASSLGPGEQYF.

The V gene is TRBV7-9, the J gene TRBJ1-6, with 10 bases identical to TRBD1. Germline V gene data show CDR1 as SEHNR and CDR2 as FQNEAQ (reference sequence). Losses at the gene ends were 0 bases for V and 4 bases for J; bases not matched to a gene: 6. This CDR3 region has 18 residues. The CDR3 protein is CASSLASGTGVYNSPLHF. In nucleotides, the CDR3 is TGTGCCAGCAGCTTAGCGTCCGGGACAGGGGTGTATAATTCACCCCTCCACTTT.

A few counts support this clone. The V gene is TRBV25-1, the J gene TRBJ1-1; D not certain. The CDR3 covers 15 residues. The V gene lost 2 bases and the J gene lost 1 base, with 11 bases spanning the gap. Per germline, CDR1 MGHDK and CDR2 SYGVNS. The CDR3, as DNA: TGTGCCAGCAGTGAAGGAGGGCAGAAGAACACTGAAGCTTTCTTT. Protein product: CASSEGGQKNTEAFF.

The count of this clone is one. The J gene is TRBJ1-6, the V gene TRBV9; the match to TRBD1 covers 7 bases. CDR1 and CDR2 (germline): SGDLS, YYNGEE. This CDR3 region has 15 residues. V shed 5 bases, J shed 9 bases, and the junction held 11 bases outside the gene matches. The CDR3 loop reads CASRDTRQGGSPLHF. The CDR3 DNA reads TGTGCCAGCAGAGATACCCGACAGGGAGGTTCACCCCTCCACTTT.

The V gene is TRBV9, the J gene TRBJ2-2; 9 nucleotides match TRBD1. Looked up from germline, CDR1 is SGDLS and CDR2 is YYNGEE. The CDR3 covers 16 residues. V was pared by 3 bases and J by 4 bases, with 7 bases of the junction left unmatched. The CDR3 loop is CASSAQGQGFTGELFF. CDR3 DNA: TGTGCCAGCAGCGCCCAGGGACAGGGCTTCACCGGGGAGCTGTTTTTT.

The J gene is TRBJ2-1, the V gene TRBV30, with TRBD1 matching 7 bases. J lost 8 bases, V lost 2 bases, and 6 bases had no gene match. The CDR3 is made up of 13 amino acids. CDR1 and CDR2 (germline): GTSNPN, SVGIG (reference sequence). The CDR3 sequence is CAWSKTGRDEQFF. CDR3 in DNA: TGTGCCTGGAGTAAGACAGGGCGGGATGAGCAGTTCTTC.

The V call is TRBV7-9, the J call TRBJ2-1; tentatively, D is TRBD2 (6 bases). The CDR3 totals 14 residues. Germline V gene lookup returns CDR1 SEHNR and CDR2 FQNEAQ (reference sequence). With 5 bases removed from V and 0 bases from J, the gap between germline ends came to 8 bases. The CDR3 nucleotides are TGTGCCAGCAGCGCGGGAAGCTCCTACAATGAGCAGTTCTTC. It encodes CASSAGSSYNEQFF.

V is TRBV5-1 and J is TRBJ2-1, with TRBD2 matching over 8 bases. J was trimmed by 7 bases and V by 2 bases; bases with no gene match: 11. The length of the CDR3 is 16 residues. Per germline, CDR1 SGHRS and CDR2 YFSETQ. Here the CDR3 DNA reads TGCGCCAGCAGCTTAGACCGGGGGGGCGTGGGTAATGAGCAGTTCTTC. Its protein is CASSLDRGGVGNEQFF.

The chain has TRBV6-1 and TRBJ2-7; the D is unclear. The CDR3 loop spans 11 amino acids. The V gene's germline CDR1 is MNHNS and CDR2 SASEGT. Between the trimmed V and J ends, which lost 5 bases and 6 bases, there was a span of 8 bases. CDR3 DNA: TGTGCCAGCAGTTACAATGTCGAGCAGTACTTC. Translated: CASSYNVEQYF.

V usage is TRBV29-1 and J usage is TRBJ1-1; the D is unclear. The CDR3 has 14 residues. V was pared by 4 bases and J by 0 bases, with 12 bases between. CDR1 is SQVTM, CDR2 ANQGSEA, per germline. DNA of the CDR3: TGCAGCGTTGTGCCGAGGCAGATGAACACTGAAGCTTTCTTT. Residues: CSVVPRQMNTEAFF.